Sequencing of this T cell receptor (beta chain) was carried out in a study of T cell responses to AZD1222 COVID-19 vaccine. Regarding this clone: Its specificity is unknown. The sample carries other DNA sequences with the same CDR3.

Overall study results and limits: At baseline, seropositivity was found in only a handful of AZD1222 recipients.

Per the germline V gene, CDR1 is LGHDT and CDR2 is YNNKEL (reference sequence). The CDR3 is 14 residues long. Trimming took off 4 bases at V and 4 bases at J, with 11 bases between the two ends. Repertoires were generated with immunoSEQ multiplex PCR, while TCRdb's copy carries only in-frame clones and drops some. The repertoire includes roughly 150,000 clones, about 87% of them detected once, and about a tenth sits in the top ten. Here the sequenced sample was peripheral blood, taken 28 days after the second AZD1222 dose. The gene calls are TRBV3-1 (or the pseudogene TRBV3-2) and TRBJ1-3, with D perhaps TRBD1 (6 bases). This TCR derives from an adult who received the AZD1222 COVID-19 vaccine. The CDR3 sequence: CASSLQGSGNTIYF. CDR3 nucleotide sequence: TGTGCCAGCAGCCTGCAGGGGTCCGGAAACACCATATATTTT.